The sequence of this T cell receptor (beta chain) was determined in a study of post-analysis software for immune sequencing data (dated by TCRdb to about 2015). With respect to the entire study: The recorded disease courses included relapsing-remitting, secondary progressive and progressive-relapsing multiple sclerosis, and some patients had no subtype annotation. A subset of samples was prepared in parallel using single-end sample barcoding, then pooled and co-amplified after Illumina adapter ligation. The multiple sclerosis patient repertoires were compared with about a dozen previously published healthy control repertoires from donors aged 6 to 25 years.

Points on this clonotype: Its antigen has not been determined. Within one base of it there is no much larger clone, and no base qualities were kept.

Library preparation employed PCR. Sequencing took place on an Illumina HiSeq 2500. To reduce PCR and sequencing biases, unique molecular identifiers were built into the TCR beta cDNA libraries. Approximately 500,000 cDNA molecules were obtained per 1 to 10 million input T cells, so each molecule approximated one T cell. The patient libraries were prepared and sequenced with the same protocol used for the earlier healthy control dataset. Samples belonging to the same batch were prepared together, multiplexed and sequenced on a shared HiSeq lane. Processing in the source paper ran as follows. MIGEC handled the raw barcoded reads, throwing out single-read molecular identifier groups before consensus assembly and CDR3 extraction. Clonotype tables were post-analysed with VDJtools, and diversity was normalized by down-sampling all datasets to the smallest sample size. To correct batch-related cross-sample contamination, repertoire overlap clustering matched CDR3 amino acid sequences but not nucleotide sequences. The public sequencing data were trimmed at Q25 with fastp and processed into clonotypes with MiXCR by TCRdb, which kept only in-frame beta chains. Rows with a matching CDR3 protein are joined into one entry that keeps the most common DNA and genes. These V and J calls originate from TCRdb's pipeline instead of the authors' own analysis. The table for this sample lists some 890,000 distinct CDR3 sequences; approximately 57% of them were counted only once. The biggest ten clones account for 4.6% of the sample.

Compared with germline, V lacks 3 bases and J lacks 1 base; bases without a gene match: 5. CDR1 and CDR2 (KGHSH, LQKENI) derive from the germline V gene. From the cysteine through the phenylalanine, the CDR3 covers 15 amino acids. Only the CDR3 DNA is retained, 45 bases long and in frame from the first base. To demonstrate the VDJtools post-analysis software, TCR beta repertoires were profiled from the peripheral blood of 13 young patients with multiple sclerosis. The multiple sclerosis patients were children and adolescents ranging in age from about 6 to 17 years. What the work shows at the level of the full study, not this receptor alone: Significantly higher frequencies in patients than in controls were found for roughly 5 TRBV segments, including TRBV5-6, TRBV5-1 and TRBV20-1. Compared with controls, multiple sclerosis patients had significantly lower normalized Chao1 diversity, a finding suggesting substantial peripheral T-cell clonal expansion. Strong co-clustering of samples prepared in the same batch was shown by direct clustering with F measure, prompting a batch-effect correction. The control group was slightly older than the multiple sclerosis patient group.

What was sequenced was blood. This TCR derives from a girl aged 10-17 years with multiple sclerosis. The sequence joins TRBV18 to TRBJ2-5; 7 central nucleotides agree with TRBD1. Here is the DNA: TGTGCCAGCTCACCCGAACAGGGGAGCCAAGAGACCCAGTACTTC. Its coded protein is CASSPEQGSQETQYF. Joined to the reference TRBV18 and TRBJ2-5 proteins, this CDR3 gives the full variable domain: NAGVMQNPRHLVRRRGQEARLRCSPMKGHSHVYWYRQLPEEGLKFMVYLQKENIIDESGMPKERFSAEFPKEGPSILRIQQVVRGDSAAYFCASSPEQGSQETQYFGPGTRLLVL.